One sample yielded the 19 T cell receptor beta chains listed below, sequenced in a study of CD8 T cells in ankylosing spondylitis. TCRdb called the 5' RACE reads again in MiXCR, with one record for every CDR3 protein. The data show 150,000 to 200,000 distinct CDR3 sequences, 15% to 20% seen once. The specimen sequenced was blood, either unsorted or a sorted T cell fraction (not recorded which). The receptors stem from a male donor aged 10-29 years with ankylosing spondylitis or in good health (not recorded which).

This clonotype was counted at least ten times. The chain joins TRBV12-3 or TRBV12-4 to TRBJ1-6, with D possibly TRBD1 on 5 matching bases. V lost 5 bases and J lost 10, with 12 bases in between. The CDR3 extends over 13 amino acids. CDR3 loop: CASSQWGVSPLHF. CDR3 nucleotide sequence: TGTGCCAGCAGTCAGTGGGGGGTCTCACCCCTCCACTTT.

This clonotype has ten or more counts. V is TRBV14 and J is TRBJ2-7; maybe TRBD2 (6 bases). CDR3 length: 16 residues. Looked up from germline, CDR1 is SGHDN and CDR2 is FVKESK. Trimming took off 1 base at V and 9 bases at J, with 22 bases between the two ends. CDR3 in amino acids: CASSQGPGTSYVAQYV. For the CDR3, the DNA is TGTGCCAGCAGCCAAGGGCCCGGGACTTCCTACGTCGCGCAGTACGTC.

Many counts were recorded for this clonotype. The chain links TRBV7-8 to TRBJ2-1; 7 bases line up with TRBD1. Trimming removed 0 bases from V and 0 bases from J; junction bases left unmatched: 5. Germline CDR1 SGHVS, CDR2 FQNEAQ. The CDR3 consists of 17 residues. The CDR3 nucleotides read TGTGCCAGCAGCTTAGCGCTTGCAGGGGGCTCCTACAATGAGCAGTTCTTC. Amino acid sequence: CASSLALAGGSYNEQFF.

This clonotype was seen ten or more times. The chain links TRBV12-3 or TRBV12-4 to TRBJ2-1; D is possibly TRBD2 (6 bases). CDR3 length: 12 amino acids. Trimming took 6 bases from V and 9 from J, leaving 12 bases between them. CDR3 bases: TGTGCCAGCAGGCAAACTAGCCCTGAGCAGTTCTTC. Its translation is CASRQTSPEQFF.

This clonotype was seen many times. The J gene is TRBJ2-1, the V gene TRBV28; 14 bases line up with TRBD2. Germline assignment: CDR1 MDHEN and CDR2 SYDVKM. The CDR3 sequence is 17 residues long. J was trimmed by 2 bases and V by 5 bases; bases with no gene match: 5. The CDR3 is CASSKTSGRAAYNEQFF. The DNA for the CDR3 is TGTGCCAGCAGTAAGACTAGCGGGAGGGCTGCCTACAATGAGCAGTTCTTC.

V and J are TRBV18 and TRBJ2-7; 7 bases agree with TRBD1. V lost 2 bases, J lost 4 bases, and 8 bases stayed unmatched. Germline lookup yields CDR1 KGHSH and CDR2 LQKENI. The length of the CDR3 is 15 residues. CDR3 bases: TGTGCCAGCTCACCAAACGGACAGGTGACGTACGAGCAGTACTTC. It specifies CASSPNGQVTYEQYF.

V is TRBV29-1 and J is TRBJ1-2; D remains unclear. Trimming removed 1 base at V and 5 bases at J, with 2 bases between. Germline V gene data show CDR1 as SQVTM and CDR2 as ANQGSEA. The length of the CDR3 is 10 residues. CDR3 sequence reads: CSVEAYGYTF. For the CDR3, the DNA is TGCAGCGTTGAAGCATATGGCTACACCTTC.

This clonotype was detected many times. The chain is built from TRBV7-8 and TRBJ1-6, with D uncertain. Per germline, CDR1 SGHVS and CDR2 FQNEAQ. V lost 5 bases, J lost 0 bases, and 17 bases lay in between. There are 18 residues in the CDR3. For the CDR3, the DNA is TGTGCCAGCAGCCTCCTTGGACGGCAGAGCTCCTATAATTCACCCCTCCACTTT. Protein: CASSLLGRQSSYNSPLHF.

The V call is TRBV19, the J call TRBJ1-4; D might be TRBD1 (6 bases). V shed 5 bases and J shed 0 bases, with 16 bases lying between them. Germline CDR1 reads LNHDA; CDR2 reads SQIVND (reference sequence). This CDR3 contains 17 residues. CDR3 sequence (DNA): TGTGCCAGTAGTTCGTTACCGGGACAAACAACTAATGAAAAACTGTTTTTT. This codes for CASSSLPGQTTNEKLFF.

At least ten counts were recorded for this clonotype. V and J are TRBV12-3 or TRBV12-4 and TRBJ1-2; possibly TRBD1 for D (6 bases). The CDR3 length is 14 residues. V shed 3 bases and J shed 6 bases, with 14 bases lying between them. The chain's CDR3 is CASSLRQGRDGYTF. Written as DNA, the CDR3 is TGTGCCAGCAGTTTGCGGCAGGGGAGGGATGGCTACACCTTC.

This chain connects TRBV10-3 to TRBJ1-1, with D tentatively TRBD1 (6 bases). V was pared by 3 bases and J by 4 bases, with 15 bases between. CDR1 is ENHRY and CDR2 is SYGVKD in the germline V gene. The CDR3 sequence is 15 residues long. CDR3 sequence (DNA): TGTGCCATCAGTGACGGGACACCGAGTGGCACTGAAGCTTTCTTT. Translating gives CAISDGTPSGTEAFF.

This clonotype was recorded many times. The chain joins TRBV10-3 to TRBJ2-7; 12 bases line up with TRBD2. The germline V gene encodes CDR1 ENHRY and CDR2 SYGVKD. The CDR3 contains 16 residues. J was trimmed by 6 bases and V by 3 bases; bases with no gene match: 9. CDR3 bases: TGTGCCATCAGTGATCCCAGACTAGCGGGAGAGGGCGAGCAGTACTTC. Its protein product is CAISDPRLAGEGEQYF.

The genes are TRBV29-1 and TRBJ2-5; D is perhaps TRBD1 (7 bases). Trimming took 2 bases from V and 3 from J, leaving 16 bases between them. The germline V gene encodes CDR1 SQVTM and CDR2 ANQGSEA. This CDR3 spans 15 amino acids. The CDR3 reads CSVEPQGGRKETQYF. CDR3 coding DNA: TGCAGCGTTGAACCTCAGGGGGGCAGGAAAGAGACCCAGTACTTC. Complete variable domain (other parts from reference TRBV29-1 and TRBJ2-5): SAVISQKPSRDICQRGTSLTIQCQVDSQVTMMFWYRQQPGQSLTLIATANQGSEATYESGFVIDKFPISRPNLTFSTLTVSNMSPEDSSIYLCSVEPQGGRKETQYFGPGTRLLVL.

This clonotype was counted at least ten times. The chain carries TRBV12-3 or TRBV12-4 and TRBJ2-2; 8 nucleotides match TRBD1. V lost 6 bases, J lost 6 bases, and 12 bases stayed unmatched. There are 16 residues in the CDR3. The CDR3, as DNA: TGTGCCAGCAGCATAAGGACAGGGCGAGGGCCCGGGGAGCTGTTTTTT. Its protein is CASSIRTGRGPGELFF.

This clonotype was seen a few times. The V and J genes are TRBV12-3 or TRBV12-4 and TRBJ2-7, with 7 bases matching TRBD2. V shed 4 bases and J 2 bases; nucleotides not matched to a gene: 17. This CDR3 is built from 18 residues. The DNA of the CDR3 is TGTGCCAGCAGTTCCCAATCCTTTAGCGGGCTTAAAACCTACGAGCAGTACTTC. Amino acids: CASSSQSFSGLKTYEQYF.

This chain links TRBV29-1 with TRBJ1-5; D is ambiguous. The CDR3 runs to 13 residues. V dropped 6 bases and J dropped 4 bases, with 13 bases sitting between them. Germline lookup yields CDR1 SQVTM and CDR2 ANQGSEA. This CDR3 reads CSVTDGGNQPQHF. CDR3 in DNA: TGCAGCGTGACGGACGGAGGGAATCAGCCCCAGCATTTT.

This clonotype has ten or more counts. This chain links TRBV2 with TRBJ2-1; D unresolved. The germline V and J ends were trimmed by 6 bases and 6 bases, with 21 bases remaining between them. Germline V lookup: CDR1 SNHLY, CDR2 FYNNEI. The CDR3 contains 16 residues. The DNA for the CDR3 is TGTGCCAGCAGCTTTACACAGAACCCCACCGGCAATGAGCAGTTCTTC. Amino acids: CASSFTQNPTGNEQFF.

This clonotype showed up many times. The chain employs TRBV15 and TRBJ1-1; 8 bases map to TRBD1. This CDR3 has 13 residues. Germline loops: CDR1 LNHNV, CDR2 YYDKDF (reference sequence). Trimming at V came to 2 bases and at J to 8 bases, leaving 4 bases not matched to a gene. The CDR3 region has the DNA TGTGCCACCAGCAGACCTGACAGGGGAGAAGCTTTCTTT. Protein product: CATSRPDRGEAFF.

This clonotype was recorded many times. The V call is TRBV20-1, the J call TRBJ1-1; D unresolved. Trimming removed 3 bases from V and 5 bases from J, with 13 bases in between. CDR3 length equals 13 residues. From germline, CDR1 is DFQATT and CDR2 SNEGSKA (reference sequence). DNA for the CDR3: TGCAGTGCTAGCGGGCTGGGTAATACTGAAGCTTTCTTT. It translates to CSASGLGNTEAFF.